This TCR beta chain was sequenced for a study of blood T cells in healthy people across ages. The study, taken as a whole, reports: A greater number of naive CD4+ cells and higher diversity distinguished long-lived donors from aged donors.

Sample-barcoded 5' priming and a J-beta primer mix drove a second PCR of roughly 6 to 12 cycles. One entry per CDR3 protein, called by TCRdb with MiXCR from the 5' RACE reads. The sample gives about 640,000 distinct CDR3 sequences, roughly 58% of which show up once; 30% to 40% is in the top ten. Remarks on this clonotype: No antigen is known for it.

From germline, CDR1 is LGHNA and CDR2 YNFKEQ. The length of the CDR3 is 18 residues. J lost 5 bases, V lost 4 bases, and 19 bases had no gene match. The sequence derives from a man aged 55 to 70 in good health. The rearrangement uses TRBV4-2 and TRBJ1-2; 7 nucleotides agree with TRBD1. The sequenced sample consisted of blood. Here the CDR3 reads CASSPNLNRGRGIYGYTF. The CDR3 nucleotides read TGTGCCAGCAGCCCCAACCTGAACAGGGGCAGAGGGATTTATGGCTACACCTTC.